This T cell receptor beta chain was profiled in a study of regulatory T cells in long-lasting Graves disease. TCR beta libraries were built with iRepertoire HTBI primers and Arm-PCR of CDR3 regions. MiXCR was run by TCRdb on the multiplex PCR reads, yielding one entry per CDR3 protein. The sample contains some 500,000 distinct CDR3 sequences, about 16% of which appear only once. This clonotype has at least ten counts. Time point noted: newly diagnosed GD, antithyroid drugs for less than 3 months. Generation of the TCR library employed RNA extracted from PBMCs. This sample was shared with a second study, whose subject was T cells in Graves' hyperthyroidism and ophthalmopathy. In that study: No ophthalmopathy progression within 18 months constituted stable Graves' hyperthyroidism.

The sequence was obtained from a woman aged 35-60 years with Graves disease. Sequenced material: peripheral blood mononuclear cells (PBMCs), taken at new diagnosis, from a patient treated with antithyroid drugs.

CDR3 in DNA: TGTGCTAGTGGTCCAGACAAATGGAACACCGGGGAGCTGTTTTTT. Protein sequence: CASGPDKWNTGELFF. This rearrangement joins TRBV12-5 to TRBJ2-2; D ambiguous. Germline CDR1 reads LGHNT; CDR2 reads FRNRAP. V gave up 5 bases and J gave up 1 base, with 11 bases separating them. CDR3 size: 15 residues.